This T cell receptor beta chain emerged from a study of human T cells and chemical hapten exposure. The overall study: Skin of the upper inner arm, around 2 cm by around 2 cm, received 2% DPC for sensitization. Chiefly women, the patients showed alopecia areata, totalis or universalis.

The trim removed 4 bases at V and 6 bases at J, leaving 11 bases unmatched. The germline V gene has CDR1 SGHRS and CDR2 YFSETQ. The CDR3 consists of 15 residues. Individual cDNA molecules (in the library) carried attached unique molecular identifiers. Original analysis: Individual samples carried between about 20,000 and 700,000 TCRs, with approximately 100,000 as the median. TCRdb reprocessed the RACE reads via MiXCR and lists one record per CDR3 protein. TCRdb's processing, not the authors' own work, is the source of the V and J calls. The sample consists of roughly 100,000 distinct CDR3 sequences, about 9.3% of them appearing once. Stated time point: patch test 2, 6 weeks after DPC sensitization. Treatment indicated: therapeutic diphenylcyclopropenone sensitization with weekly scalp DPC.

Sequenced here: whole blood, sampled in connection with sensitization to the hapten diphenylcyclopropenone (DPC). The V gene is TRBV5-1, the J gene TRBJ1-2, with TRBD1 matching over 8 bases. The origin of this receptor is a woman in her thirties or forties with alopecia areata. Some clones in this sample may be carry-over from other donors' samples. CDR3 sequence (DNA): TGCGCCAGCAGCCGGCAGGACAGGGCTCTGGATGGCTACACCTTC. Amino acids: CASSRQDRALDGYTF.